This T cell receptor (beta chain) was profiled in a study of cytomegalovirus exposure and HLA in healthy donors. Study outcomes and limitations: A missense DCLRE1C variant was associated with V- and J-gene trimming of TCR beta chains in a later analysis, and an independent cohort replicated the association.

In the PCR, 60 Vbeta and 13 Jbeta primers were used. Sequenced by immunoSEQ multiplex PCR; TCRdb stores in-frame clones only, minus some. The table records some 150,000 clones, 60% to 80% of them present only once. Points on this clone: Its specificity is not known.

The CDR3 is 16 residues long. Between the trimmed V and J ends, which lost 0 bases and 3 bases, there was a span of 14 bases. CDR1 and CDR2 from the germline V gene are SGHAT and FQNNGV. Material for sequencing was PBMCs. The V gene is TRBV11-2, the J gene TRBJ1-2, with D perhaps matching TRBD1 (5 bases). The TCR was taken from a female donor in good health and CMV-seronegative. The CDR3 is CASSLDPAGIDYGYTF. The DNA for the CDR3 is TGTGCCAGCAGCTTAGATCCGGCAGGGATCGACTATGGCTACACCTTC.